Each of the 22 T cell receptor beta chains below was sequenced from the same sample in a study of vaccination and CD4 T cells after COVID-19. Documented treatment: roughly 11-day PBMC culture with coronavirus spike peptide pools or control peptides (ViraFEST assay). Researchers collected the unexposed donor's CD4+ T cells before the COVID-19 pandemic (2011-2018). These receptors are not linked to any known antigen. The study sequenced cultured CD4+ T cell DNA using the Oncomine TCR Beta short-read assay. Each CDR3 protein is one row after TCRdb ran MiXCR on the PCR reads. The repertoire holds nearly 5,500 distinct CDR3 sequences, with around 38% as singletons. Sample: CD4+ T cells from blood, cultured in vitro. The receptors were sampled from a human donor in good health.

This clonotype was counted once. This chain links TRBV5-1 with TRBJ2-5; no clear D gene. Trimming removed 2 bases from V and 5 bases from J, with 13 bases in between. Looked up from germline, CDR1 is SGHRS and CDR2 is YFSETQ. The CDR3 is 14 residues long. This CDR3 is CASSFGSLVETQYF. In DNA, the CDR3 is TGCGCCAGCAGCTTCGGCTCTTTAGTGGAGACCCAGTACTTC.

This clonotype was counted between two and nine times. The V and J genes are TRBV6-5 and TRBJ2-3; 8 bases are shared with TRBD1. Germline CDR1 and CDR2: MNHEY and SVGAGI. The CDR3 runs 15 residues. The ends lost 2 bases at V and 7 bases at J; junction bases unmatched: 8. Here the CDR3 reads CASSYSRTGRHTQYF. In DNA, the CDR3 is TGTGCCAGCAGTTACAGTCGGACAGGGAGACATACGCAGTATTTT.

The DNA of the CDR3 is TGTGCCAGCAGCCAGACAGGGGAGAAAGAGACCCAGTACTTC. It codes for CASSQTGEKETQYF. This chain uses TRBV7-2 with TRBJ2-5; 8 positions agree with TRBD1. Trimming cost V 5 bases and J 3 bases; bases outside gene matches: 5. The CDR3 extends over 14 amino acids. CDR1 and CDR2 (germline): SGHTA, FQGNSA.

V usage is TRBV7-2 and J usage is TRBJ2-5; TRBD2 is a possible D gene (5 bases). The length of the CDR3 is 13 residues. CDR1 and CDR2 from the germline V gene are SGHTA and FQGNSA. V shed 2 bases and J shed 5 bases, with 9 bases lying between them. In nucleotides, the CDR3 is TGTGCCAGCAGCTTAATAAGGGAGGAGACCCAGTACTTC. Its protein product is CASSLIREETQYF.

This chain connects TRBV6-1 to TRBJ1-5; 11 bases agree with TRBD1. The CDR3 consists of 14 residues. The germline V gene encodes CDR1 MNHNS and CDR2 SASEGT. Unmatched junction bases numbered 3, after V lost 8 bases and J lost 3 bases. In nucleotides, the CDR3 is TGTGCCAGCGGGGACAGGGGGTTCAATCAGCCCCAGCATTTT. Translation gives CASGDRGFNQPQHF.

The chain joins TRBV6-2 or TRBV6-3 to TRBJ2-1; 10 nucleotides match TRBD2. This CDR3 contains 18 residues. Germline V gives CDR1 MNHEY, CDR2 SVGEGT. V trimming: 0 bases; J trimming: 6 bases; junction bases outside the gene matches: 11. CDR3 DNA: TGTGCCAGCAGTTACTCGGGGGTAGGGCTAGCGGGAGCCAATGAGCAGTTCTTC. It yields the protein CASSYSGVGLAGANEQFF.

This clonotype was found a few times. The chain is built from TRBV19 and TRBJ1-2; D is possibly TRBD1 (5 bases). Germline V CDR1 and CDR2: LNHDA, SQIVND (reference sequence). Trimming stripped 4 bases from V and 3 bases from J, with 6 bases between. The CDR3 has 12 residues. The CDR3 coding sequence is TGTGCCAGTAGTACGACAGACTATGGCTACACCTTC. It specifies CASSTTDYGYTF. Full variable domain (missing parts from reference TRBV19 and TRBJ1-2): DGGITQSPKYLFRKEGQNVTLSCEQNLNHDAMYWYRQDPGQGLRLIYYSQIVNDFQKGDIAEGYSVSREKKESFPLTVTSAQKNPTAFYLCASSTTDYGYTFGSGTRLTVV.

This clonotype was counted a few times. The genes are TRBV20-1 and TRBJ2-5; a weak D match, TRBD1 (6 bases). Trimming stripped 3 bases from V and 3 bases from J, with 17 bases between. The V gene's germline CDR1 is DFQATT and CDR2 SNEGSKA (reference sequence). The CDR3 runs to 15 residues. The CDR3 reads CSARSARTGKETQYF. CDR3 DNA: TGCAGTGCTAGGTCCGCCCGTACAGGGAAAGAGACCCAGTACTTC.

The chain employs TRBV24-1 and TRBJ2-1, with 8 bases matching TRBD1. Trimming took 4 bases from V and 8 from J; bases not matched to a gene: 3. Germline CDR1 reads KGHDR; CDR2 reads SFDVKD. The CDR3 runs to 13 residues. CDR3 sequence reads: CATSEAGGYEQFF. In DNA, the CDR3 is TGTGCCACCAGTGAAGCAGGGGGCTATGAGCAGTTCTTC.

The chain employs TRBV7-9 and TRBJ1-6; D perhaps matches TRBD1 (5 bases). CDR1 is SEHNR and CDR2 is FQNEAQ in the germline V gene (reference sequence). The CDR3 consists of 14 residues. V was cut by 5 bases and J by 6 bases, with 11 bases left in between. In DNA, the CDR3 is TGTGCCAGCAGCCCTGGGGCAGGTAATTCACCCCTCCACTTT. Its translation: CASSPGAGNSPLHF. Looking up the rest from reference TRBV7-9 and TRBJ1-6 gives the full variable domain: DTGVSQNPRHKITKRGQNVTFRCDPISEHNRLYWYRQTLGQGPEFLTYFQNEAQLEKSRLLSDRFSAERPKGSFSTLEIQRTEQGDSAMYLCASSPGAGNSPLHFGNGTRLTVT.

The V and J genes are TRBV7-9 and TRBJ2-1, with D possibly TRBD1 on 6 matching bases. Germline V gives CDR1 SEHNR, CDR2 FQNEAQ (reference sequence). The CDR3 length is 15 residues. Trimming pared 7 bases from V and 0 bases from J, leaving 13 bases between. The CDR3 here is CASTRMTGSYNEQFF. The DNA for the CDR3 is TGTGCCAGCACCAGGATGACAGGCTCCTACAATGAGCAGTTCTTC.

This clonotype appeared a few times. This sequence joins TRBV6-1 and TRBJ2-5, with no clear D. Trimming left V 2 bases short and J 5 bases short, with 15 bases between. The germline CDR1 and CDR2 sequences are MNHNS and SASEGT. The CDR3 spans 15 residues. CDR3: CASSESAGPFETQYF. CDR3 DNA sequence: TGTGCCAGCAGTGAAAGCGCAGGACCTTTTGAGACCCAGTACTTC.

The chain combines TRBV10-1 with TRBJ2-7; 11 bases map to TRBD1. Germline values: CDR1 WNHNN, CDR2 SYGVQD (reference sequence). V shed 6 bases and J 2 bases; nucleotides not matched to a gene: 9. This CDR3 comprises 16 residues. The CDR3 DNA reads as TGCGCCAGCAGCCCCGGACAGGGGGCCTCGACCTACGAGCAGTACTTC. This translates into CASSPGQGASTYEQYF.

The chain is built from TRBV20-1 and TRBJ2-1; weak D call: TRBD1 (7 bases). The CDR3 runs 13 residues. V lost 5 bases, J lost 2 bases, and 10 bases lay in between. CDR1 is DFQATT and CDR2 is SNEGSKA in the germline V gene (reference sequence). The CDR3 sequence is CSAAGQPYNEQFF. As DNA, the CDR3 is TGCAGTGCTGCGGGACAGCCCTACAATGAGCAGTTCTTC.

The chain employs TRBV6-2 or TRBV6-3 and TRBJ1-1; D is unresolved. There are 15 residues in the CDR3. Between the trimmed V and J ends, which lost 7 bases and 2 bases, there was a span of 17 bases. Germline CDR1 MNHEY, CDR2 SVGEGT. CDR3 DNA: TGTGCCAGCACCCGGACCGAGTCAATCAACACTGAAGCTTTCTTT. It codes for CASTRTESINTEAFF.

The CDR3 region is CASSMAPPGNTEAFF. CDR3 DNA sequence: TGTGCCAGTAGTATGGCCCCCCCAGGGAACACTGAAGCTTTCTTT. This chain uses TRBV19 with TRBJ1-1, with no clear D. Per the germline V gene, CDR1 is LNHDA and CDR2 is SQIVND (reference sequence). Deletions cut 3 bases from V and 1 base from J, with 12 bases between. The CDR3 totals 15 residues.

This rearrangement joins TRBV2 to TRBJ2-7, with a tentative D call TRBD2 (6 bases). V gave up 1 base and J gave up 3 bases, with 10 bases separating them. The V gene's germline CDR1 is SNHLY and CDR2 FYNNEI. There are 14 residues in the CDR3. The CDR3 DNA sequence: TGTGCCAGCAGTGAAGTTGGGGGGAGCTACGAGCAGTACTTC. Protein sequence: CASSEVGGSYEQYF.

The J gene is TRBJ1-2, the V gene TRBV29-1; D is unclear. CDR1 SQVTM and CDR2 ANQGSEA come from the germline V gene. There are 12 residues in the CDR3. The V end was cut by 6 bases, the J end by 0 bases, with 8 bases between. CDR3 in amino acids: CSVTLPNYGYTF. CDR3 coding DNA: TGCAGCGTGACATTGCCTAACTATGGCTACACCTTC.

The chain couples TRBV12-3 or TRBV12-4 to TRBJ1-1; D unclear. The V end was cut by 3 bases, the J end by 4 bases, with 12 bases between. CDR3 length equals 14 residues. This chain's CDR3 is CASSFEGRATEAFF. The DNA for the CDR3 is TGTGCCAGCAGTTTTGAGGGAAGGGCCACTGAAGCTTTCTTT.

The chain employs TRBV7-2 and TRBJ2-5, with 10 bases aligning to TRBD2. This CDR3 is 15 amino acids long. CDR1 SGHTA and CDR2 FQGNSA come from the germline V gene. V shed 6 bases and J 5 bases; nucleotides not matched to a gene: 9. The CDR3 DNA follows: TGTGCCAGCAGTGTAGCGGGGGGAGGCGGGGAGACCCAGTACTTC. It yields the protein CASSVAGGGGETQYF.

The J gene is TRBJ2-3, the V gene TRBV7-9; D gene ambiguous. V was clipped by 1 base and J by 6 bases, with 14 bases between them. This CDR3 has 15 residues. Germline V lookup: CDR1 SEHNR, CDR2 FQNEAQ (reference sequence). The CDR3 reads CASSLGGSLSDTQYF. DNA for the CDR3: TGTGCCAGCAGCTTAGGTGGCAGCCTTTCGGATACGCAGTATTTT.

The V gene is TRBV18, the J gene TRBJ2-2, with no clear D. Germline V gene data show CDR1 as KGHSH and CDR2 as LQKENI. The ends were cut back, 3 bases at V and 1 base at J, with 6 bases in the middle. The length of the CDR3 is 14 residues. For the CDR3, the DNA is TGTGCCAGCTCACCGGATCTGAACACCGGGGAGCTGTTTTTT. Translating gives CASSPDLNTGELFF.